The rows below give T cell receptor beta chains drawn from one sample of a study of shared clonotypes between healthy human individuals. Repertoires were generated with immunoSEQ multiplex PCR, while TCRdb's copy carries only in-frame clones and drops some. The sample has some 2,000,000 clones; 90% to 97% are singletons. The specimen was naive CD4+ T cells sorted from blood. These receptor sequences come from a man between 18 and 35 years old in good health. The CDR3 runs from the conserved cysteine through the conserved F or W. A D gene is named only where the DNA matches it firmly. Only some rows state a clone size, as once, few, many or a class for expanded clones.

j_call,v_call,d_call,clone_size,cdr3_aa,cdr3_nt
TRBJ2-7,TRBV10-2,.,.,CATTGIWNDEQYF,TGCGCCACCACGGGGATATGGAACGACGAGCAGTACTTC
TRBJ1-2,TRBV30,.,.,CAWDPGHLYGYTF,TGTGCCTGGGATCCGGGACACCTCTATGGCTACACCTTC
TRBJ2-4,TRBV2,.,.,CASSELPRGITKNIQYF,TGTGCCAGCAGTGAACTCCCCAGGGGTATAACCAAAAACATTCAGTACTTC
TRBJ1-4,TRBV4-1,.,.,CASSQDFTAAKGNEKLFF,TGCGCCAGCAGCCAAGATTTTACGGCAGCAAAGGGGAATGAAAAACTGTTTTTT
TRBJ1-6,TRBV7-9,TRBD1,.,CASSSSTGGISPLHF,TGTGCCAGCAGTTCATCGACAGGGGGAATTTCACCCCTCCACTTT
TRBJ2-2,TRBV5-1,.,.,CASSLLQGETGELFF,TGCGCCAGCAGCCTGTTGCAAGGGGAAACCGGGGAGCTGTTTTTT
TRBJ2-2,TRBV5-4,TRBD1,.,CASSLPQGRTGELFF,TGTGCCAGCAGCTTACCACAGGGGCGAACCGGGGAGCTGTTTTTT
TRBJ2-2,TRBV29-1,.,.,CSVGGAGELFF,TGCAGCGTTGGGGGTGCCGGGGAGCTGTTTTTT
TRBJ1-2,TRBV6-1,TRBD1,.,CASRDSGTESYGYTF,TGTGCCAGCAGGGATTCCGGGACAGAAAGCTATGGCTACACCTTC
TRBJ2-1,TRBV6-5,.,.,CASRLVVGNEQFF,TGTGCCAGCAGACTAGTGGTTGGCAATGAGCAGTTCTTC
TRBJ2-1,TRBV5-1,.,.,CASSPGASYNEQFF,TGCGCCAGCAGCCCCGGGGCCTCCTACAATGAGCAGTTCTTC
TRBJ1-1,TRBV20-1,.,.,CSARETGEAFF,TGCAGTGCTAGAGAGACGGGTGAAGCTTTCTTT
TRBJ2-7,TRBV7-2,.,once,CASRQDYEQYF,TGTGCCAGCAGACAAGATTACGAGCAGTACTTC
TRBJ1-4,TRBV30,.,.,CAWSRGATNEKLFF,TGTGCCTGGAGTAGGGGGGCCACTAATGAAAAACTGTTTTTT
TRBJ2-6,TRBV7-9,.,.,CASSFRGSGANVLTF,TGTGCCAGCAGCTTCAGAGGCTCTGGGGCCAACGTCCTGACTTTC
TRBJ1-6,TRBV9,.,.,CASSVVGRNSPLHF,TGTGCCAGCAGCGTAGTGGGGAGGAATTCACCCCTCCACTTT
TRBJ2-7,TRBV10-2,TRBD2,.,CASSSGTSGWSYEQYF,TGCGCCAGCAGTTCCGGGACTAGCGGGTGGTCCTACGAGCAGTACTTC
TRBJ2-7,TRBV6-5,TRBD1,once,CASSYRDRGGYEQYF,TGTGCCAGCAGTTACAGGGACAGGGGAGGGTACGAGCAGTACTTC
TRBJ1-2,TRBV27,TRBD1,.,CASSLGQGGYGYTF,TGTGCCAGCAGTTTAGGACAGGGCGGCTATGGCTACACCTTC
TRBJ1-4,TRBV27,.,.,CASGREYEKLFF,TGTGCCAGCGGACGGGAGTATGAAAAACTGTTTTTT
TRBJ2-5,TRBV21-1,.,.,CASSVTLSAGKETQYF,TGTGCCAGCAGCGTCACGTTATCGGCAGGGAAGGAGACCCAGTACTTC
TRBJ2-3,TRBV6-1,TRBD2,.,CASTWTSVDTQYF,TGTGCCAGCACCTGGACTAGCGTTGATACGCAGTATTTT
TRBJ1-4,TRBV29-1,.,.,CSAARGDVNEKLFF,TGCAGCGCAGCCCGAGGGGACGTGAATGAAAAACTGTTTTTT
TRBJ1-2,TRBV6-6,.,once,CASSTTLDSYYGYTF,TGTGCCAGCAGTACCACGTTGGACAGTTACTATGGCTACACCTTC
TRBJ2-7,TRBV7-8,TRBD1,once,CASSLATGYRGEQYF,TGTGCCAGCAGCTTAGCGACAGGGTATAGGGGAGAGCAGTACTTC
TRBJ2-1,TRBV14,.,.,CASSQGTEAPVFF,TGTGCCAGCAGCCAAGGGACAGAGGCCCCGGTGTTCTTC
TRBJ1-2,TRBV6-5,.,.,CASSYSLDPGDGYTF,TGTGCCAGCAGTTACTCACTTGACCCGGGGGATGGCTACACCTTC
TRBJ2-2,TRBV9,.,.,CASSVGEGVTGELFF,TGTGCCAGCAGCGTAGGTGAAGGGGTAACCGGGGAGCTGTTTTTT
TRBJ1-4,TRBV30,.,.,CAWGRRGTGTNEKLFF,TGTGCCTGGGGGAGGAGGGGAACAGGAACTAATGAAAAACTGTTTTTT
TRBJ1-1,TRBV6-6,.,once,CASSYLATGTEAFF,TGTGCCAGCAGTTATTTGGCCACGGGGACTGAAGCTTTCTTT
TRBJ1-3,TRBV2,.,.,CASNGQRLSGNTIYF,TGTGCCAGCAATGGACAGAGACTATCTGGAAACACCATATATTTT
TRBJ2-7,TRBV5-1,.,.,CASSLEYAVGEQYF,TGCGCCAGCAGCTTGGAGTACGCGGTGGGCGAGCAGTACTTC
TRBJ1-2,TRBV5-4,.,.,CASSLPPNYGYTF,TGTGCCAGCAGCTTGCCACCGAACTATGGCTACACCTTC
TRBJ2-2,TRBV7-9,.,.,CASSLVQSTGELFF,TGTGCCAGCAGCTTAGTTCAGAGCACCGGGGAGCTGTTTTTT
TRBJ2-7,TRBV6-1,TRBD1,.,CASRESGTGYEQYF,TGTGCCAGCAGGGAATCCGGGACAGGCTACGAGCAGTACTTC
TRBJ2-3,TRBV5-1,.,.,CASSLAADTQYF,TGCGCCAGCAGCCTGGCGGCGGATACGCAGTATTTT
TRBJ1-2,TRBV6-5,TRBD1,.,CASREVGTGMNGYTF,TGTGCCAGCAGGGAGGTGGGGACAGGGATGAATGGCTACACCTTC
TRBJ1-1,TRBV4-3,.,.,CASSHTSAGRTEAFF,TGCGCCAGCAGCCATACGTCAGCGGGTCGAACTGAAGCTTTCTTT
TRBJ1-3,TRBV5-1,.,.,CASSLYVSSGVSGNTIYF,TGCGCCAGCAGCCTTTACGTTTCATCGGGAGTCAGTGGAAACACCATATATTTT
TRBJ2-7,TRBV30,.,.,CAWSRNGEQYF,TGTGCCTGGAGTCGAAATGGCGAGCAGTACTTC
TRBJ2-7,TRBV2,.,.,CASQGTGDYEQYF,TGTGCCAGCCAAGGGACCGGGGACTACGAGCAGTACTTC
TRBJ2-7,TRBV10-2,TRBD2,.,CASSEVGLAGRGNYEQYF,TGCGCCAGCAGTGAAGTAGGACTAGCGGGGAGGGGAAACTACGAGCAGTACTTC
TRBJ2-3,TRBV5-6,.,once,CASSLSGRLTDTQYF,TGTGCCAGCAGCTTGTCGGGCAGACTCACAGATACGCAGTATTTT
TRBJ1-1,TRBV4-3,TRBD1,.,CASSLYLPGQGNTEAFF,TGCGCCAGCAGCCTTTATCTTCCGGGACAGGGAAACACTGAAGCTTTCTTT
TRBJ2-2,TRBV5-6,.,.,CASSLALVSTGELFF,TGTGCCAGCAGCTTGGCGCTGGTGAGCACCGGGGAGCTGTTTTTT
TRBJ2-3,TRBV2,.,.,CASNLWGSTDTQYF,TGTGCCAGCAACCTTTGGGGGAGCACAGATACGCAGTATTTT
TRBJ2-1,TRBV6-6,.,.,CASSYRDLGEQFF,TGTGCCAGCAGTTACCGGGACCTCGGTGAGCAGTTCTTC
TRBJ1-1,TRBV18,.,.,CASSPRAQGLNTEAFF,TGTGCCAGCTCACCACGGGCACAGGGCCTGAACACTGAAGCTTTCTTT
TRBJ1-6,TRBV6-5,.,.,CATRYGTENSPLHF,TGTGCCACCCGATACGGGACGGAGAATTCACCCCTCCACTTT
TRBJ2-5,TRBV6-6,.,.,CASRRQTPQETQYF,TGTGCCAGCAGGCGACAGACACCCCAAGAGACCCAGTACTTC
TRBJ1-2,TRBV9,.,.,CASSVGGLGDVSDYGYTF,TGTGCCAGCAGCGTAGGCGGGCTGGGGGATGTTTCGGACTATGGCTACACCTTC
TRBJ1-2,TRBV7-9,.,once,CASSTGLWDGYTF,TGTGCCAGCAGCACAGGGTTATGGGATGGCTACACCTTC
TRBJ1-2,TRBV5-6,TRBD1,.,CATGQSPYGYTF,TGTGCCACGGGACAGAGCCCCTATGGCTACACCTTC